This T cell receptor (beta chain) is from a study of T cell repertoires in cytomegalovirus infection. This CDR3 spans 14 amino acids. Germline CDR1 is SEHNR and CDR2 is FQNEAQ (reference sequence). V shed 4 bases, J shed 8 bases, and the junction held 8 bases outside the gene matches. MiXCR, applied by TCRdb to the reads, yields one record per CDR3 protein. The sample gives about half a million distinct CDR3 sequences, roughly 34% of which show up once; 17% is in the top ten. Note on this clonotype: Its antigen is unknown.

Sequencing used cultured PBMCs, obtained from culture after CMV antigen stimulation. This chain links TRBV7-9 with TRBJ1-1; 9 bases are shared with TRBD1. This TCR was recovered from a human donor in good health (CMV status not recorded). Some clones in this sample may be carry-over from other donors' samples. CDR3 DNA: TGTGCCAGCAGCTCCGACAGGGGGATTACCGAAGCTTTCTTT. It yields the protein CASSSDRGITEAFF.